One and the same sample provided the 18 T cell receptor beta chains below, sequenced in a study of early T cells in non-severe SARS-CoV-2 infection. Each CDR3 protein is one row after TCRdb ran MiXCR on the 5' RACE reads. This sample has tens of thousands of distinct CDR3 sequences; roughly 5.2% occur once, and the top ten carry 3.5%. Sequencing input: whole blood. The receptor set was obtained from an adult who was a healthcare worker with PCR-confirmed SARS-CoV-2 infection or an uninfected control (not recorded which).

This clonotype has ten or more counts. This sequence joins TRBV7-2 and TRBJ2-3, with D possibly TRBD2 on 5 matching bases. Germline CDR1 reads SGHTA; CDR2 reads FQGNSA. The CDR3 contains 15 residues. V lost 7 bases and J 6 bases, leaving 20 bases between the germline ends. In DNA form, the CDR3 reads TGTGCCAGCACTTTCGGGTCGGCTAGCCGGGATACGCAGTATTTT. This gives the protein CASTFGSASRDTQYF.

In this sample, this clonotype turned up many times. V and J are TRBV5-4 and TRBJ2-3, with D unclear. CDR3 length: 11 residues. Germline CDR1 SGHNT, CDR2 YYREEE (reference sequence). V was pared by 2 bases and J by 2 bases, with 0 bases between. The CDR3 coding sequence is TGTGCCAGCAGCTTCACAGATACGCAGTATTTT. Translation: CASSFTDTQYF.

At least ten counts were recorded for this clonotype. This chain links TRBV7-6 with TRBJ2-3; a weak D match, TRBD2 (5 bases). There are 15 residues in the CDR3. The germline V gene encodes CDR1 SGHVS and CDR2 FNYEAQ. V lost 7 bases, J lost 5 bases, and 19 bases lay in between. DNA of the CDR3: TGTGCCAGCATGGTGACGGGGTTTGCGAAAGATACGCAGTATTTT. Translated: CASMVTGFAKDTQYF.

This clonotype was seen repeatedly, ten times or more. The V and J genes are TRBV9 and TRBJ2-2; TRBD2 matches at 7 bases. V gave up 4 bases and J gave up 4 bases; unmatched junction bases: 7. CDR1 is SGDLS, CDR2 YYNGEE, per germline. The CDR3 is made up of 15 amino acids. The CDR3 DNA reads TGTGCCAGCAGCCTAGGGGCGGGAGTCACCGGGGAGCTGTTTTTT. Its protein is CASSLGAGVTGELFF.

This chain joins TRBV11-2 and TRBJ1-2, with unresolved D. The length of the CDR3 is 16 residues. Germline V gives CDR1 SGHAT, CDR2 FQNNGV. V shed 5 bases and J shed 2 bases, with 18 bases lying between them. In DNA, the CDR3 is TGTGCCAGCAGCCTGAGGCCGGGGAGGGAAAACTATGGCTACACCTTC. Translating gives CASSLRPGRENYGYTF.

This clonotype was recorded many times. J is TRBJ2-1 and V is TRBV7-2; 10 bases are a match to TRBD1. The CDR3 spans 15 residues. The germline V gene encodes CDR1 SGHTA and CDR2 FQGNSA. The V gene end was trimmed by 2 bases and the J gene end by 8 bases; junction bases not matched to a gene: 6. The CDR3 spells CASSLLGQGKDEQFF. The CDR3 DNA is TGTGCCAGCAGCTTATTGGGACAGGGGAAGGATGAGCAGTTCTTC.

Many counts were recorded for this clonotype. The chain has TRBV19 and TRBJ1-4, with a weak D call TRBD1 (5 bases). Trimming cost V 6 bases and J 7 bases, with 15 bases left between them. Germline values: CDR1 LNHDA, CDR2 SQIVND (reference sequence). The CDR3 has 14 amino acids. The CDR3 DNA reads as TGTGCCAGTAGCCGCAGCGGGGACCTTGAAAAACTGTTTTTT. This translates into CASSRSGDLEKLFF.

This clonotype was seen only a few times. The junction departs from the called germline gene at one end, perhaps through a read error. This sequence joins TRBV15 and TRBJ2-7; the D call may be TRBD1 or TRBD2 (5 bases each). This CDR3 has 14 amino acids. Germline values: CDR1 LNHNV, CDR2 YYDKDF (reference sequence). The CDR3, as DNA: TGTGCCACCAGCGGAGAGGGGCCATGGGACGAGCAGTACTTC. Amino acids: CATSGEGPWDEQYF. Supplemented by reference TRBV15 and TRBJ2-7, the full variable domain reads DAMVIQNPRYQVTQFGKPVTLSCSQTLNHNVMYWYQQKSSQAPKLLFHYYDKDFNNEADTPDNFQSRRPNTSFCFLDIRSPGLGDTAMYLCATSGEGPWDEQYFGPGTRLTVT.

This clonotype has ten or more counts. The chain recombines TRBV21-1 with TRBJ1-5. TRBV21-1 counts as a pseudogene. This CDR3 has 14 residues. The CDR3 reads CASSKEGINQPQHF. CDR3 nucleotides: TGTGCCAGCAGCAAAGAAGGAATCAATCAGCCCCAGCATTTT.

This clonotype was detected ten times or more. The CDR3 protein is CSARKLGDYEQYF. The DNA for the CDR3 is TGCAGTGCTAGAAAGTTGGGGGACTACGAGCAGTACTTC. The chain carries TRBV20-1 and TRBJ2-7; D possibly matches TRBD1 or TRBD2 (5 bases each). CDR1 and CDR2 (germline): DFQATT, SNEGSKA (reference sequence). There are 13 residues in the CDR3. V lost 2 bases and J 3 bases, leaving 11 bases between the germline ends.

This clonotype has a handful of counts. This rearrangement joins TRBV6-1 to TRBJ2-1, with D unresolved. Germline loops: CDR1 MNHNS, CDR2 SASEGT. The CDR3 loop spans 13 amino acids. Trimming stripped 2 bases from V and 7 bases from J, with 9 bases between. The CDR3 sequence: CASSELVWNEQFF. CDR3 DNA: TGTGCCAGCAGTGAACTAGTATGGAATGAGCAGTTCTTC.

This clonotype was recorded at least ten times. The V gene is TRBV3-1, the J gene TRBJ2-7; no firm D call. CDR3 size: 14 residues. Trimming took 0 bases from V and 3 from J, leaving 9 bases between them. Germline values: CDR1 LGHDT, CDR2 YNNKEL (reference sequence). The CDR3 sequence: CASSQDQQNYEQYF. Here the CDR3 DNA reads TGTGCCAGCAGCCAAGATCAACAGAACTACGAGCAGTACTTC.

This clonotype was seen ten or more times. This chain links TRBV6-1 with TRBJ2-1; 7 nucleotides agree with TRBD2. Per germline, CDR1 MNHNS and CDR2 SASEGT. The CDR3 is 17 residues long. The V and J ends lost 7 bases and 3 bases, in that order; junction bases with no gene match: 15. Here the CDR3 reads CASTLTGGGSGYNEQFF. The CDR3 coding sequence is TGTGCCAGCACCCTAACGGGGGGAGGATCCGGCTACAATGAGCAGTTCTTC.

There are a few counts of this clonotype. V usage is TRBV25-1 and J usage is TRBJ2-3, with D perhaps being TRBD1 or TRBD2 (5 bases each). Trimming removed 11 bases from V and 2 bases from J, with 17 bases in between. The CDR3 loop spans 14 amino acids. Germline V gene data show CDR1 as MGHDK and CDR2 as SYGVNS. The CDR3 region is CAPGAAVLTDTQYF. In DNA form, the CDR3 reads TGTGCCCCCGGGGCAGCGGTCCTCACAGATACGCAGTATTTT.

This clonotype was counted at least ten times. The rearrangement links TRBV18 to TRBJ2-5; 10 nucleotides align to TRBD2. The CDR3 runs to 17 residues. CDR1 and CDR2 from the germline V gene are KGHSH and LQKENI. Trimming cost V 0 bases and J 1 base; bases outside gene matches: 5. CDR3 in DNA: TGTGCCAGCTCACCACCCGCTAGCGGGAGCGTCCAAGAGACCCAGTACTTC. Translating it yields CASSPPASGSVQETQYF.

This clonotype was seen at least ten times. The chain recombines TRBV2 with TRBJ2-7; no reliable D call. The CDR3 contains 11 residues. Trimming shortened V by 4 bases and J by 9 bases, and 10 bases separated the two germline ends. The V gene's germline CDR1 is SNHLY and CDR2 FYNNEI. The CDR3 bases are TGTGCCAGCAGTGCGGCCGCCCCGCAGTACTTC. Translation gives CASSAAAPQYF.

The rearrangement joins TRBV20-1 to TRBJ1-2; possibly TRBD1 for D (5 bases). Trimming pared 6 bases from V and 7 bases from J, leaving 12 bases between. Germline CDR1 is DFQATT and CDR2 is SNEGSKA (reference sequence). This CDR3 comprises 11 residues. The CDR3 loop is CSADSVLGYTF. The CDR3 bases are TGCAGTGCCGACAGCGTTCTTGGCTACACCTTC.

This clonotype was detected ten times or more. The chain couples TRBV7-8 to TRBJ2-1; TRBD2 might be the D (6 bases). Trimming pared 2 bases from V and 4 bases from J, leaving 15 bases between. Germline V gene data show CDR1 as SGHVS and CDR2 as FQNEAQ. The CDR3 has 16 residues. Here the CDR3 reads CASSLLGLASYNEQFF. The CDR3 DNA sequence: TGTGCCAGCAGCTTATTAGGTCTAGCGTCTTACAATGAGCAGTTCTTC.